This TCR beta chain was documented in a study of shared clonotypes between healthy human individuals. The study's findings and limits: A limitation of the genetic and exposure-history diversity represented arose from few donors.

Per the germline V gene, CDR1 is SNHLY and CDR2 is FYNNEI. This CDR3 is built from 16 residues. TCRdb's table, derived via immunoSEQ multiplex PCR, lists solely in-frame clones and lacks some. The table includes about 120,000 clones, around 68% detected once. A word on this clone: What it recognizes is unknown. An end of the junction does not agree with germline; a read error may underlie this.

This chain uses TRBV2 with TRBJ2-3; 9 bases fit TRBD2. The material sequenced was memory CD8+ T cells sorted from blood. Indicated subset: CD45RO+ cells pooled with CCR7-negative TemRA cells. The receptor's source is a woman in her twenties or thirties in good health. The CDR3 spells CASGDGLARKTDTQYF. In DNA, the CDR3 is TGTGCCAGCGGTGATGGACTAGCGAGAAAGACAGATACGCAGTATTTT.